The sequence of this T cell receptor (beta chain) was determined in a study of CD8 T cells in Susac syndrome (dated 2019 in TCRdb). Regarding the complete study: Whether CD8+ T cell activation and differentiation in Susac syndrome was antigen driven was tested using repertoire sequencing.

RNA was extracted with the RNeasy kit and roughly 0.5 to 1 ug was reverse transcribed using random hexamers. The immunoSEQ multiplex PCR assay, covering 54 Vbeta and 13 Jbeta segments, was used to amplify TCR beta CDR3 regions. PCR amplification bias was corrected by using a synthetic template baseline for primer optimization and computational correction. The study's own analysis went as follows. Reads were annotated to V, D and J genes according to IMGT and were analyzed with immunoSEQ Analyzer, with only productive sequences retained. Clonality was computed as one minus Shannon entropy normalized by log2 of the number of productive unique sequences. For each patient and control, public and private clones were evaluated within the 100 most prevalent clones. A clone was defined as Susac-specific if it was absent from the healthy and MS cohorts, from roughly 980 published viral clones and from other ImmuneACCESS disease sequences. The public reads were quality trimmed at Q25 with fastp and then assembled into clones with MiXCR by TCRdb, keeping productive beta chains. Each CDR3 protein gets just one entry, which takes the most common genes and DNA from the rows behind it. TCRdb's processing, not the authors', yielded these V and J calls. This sample has about 160,000 distinct CDR3 sequences in its table, and approximately 93% of those were observed once. About 0.089% of the sample lies in the top ten.

High-throughput TCR beta sequencing profiled peripheral blood CD8+ and CD4+ T cells from healthy donors, Susac syndrome patients and multiple sclerosis patients. The multiple sclerosis controls were treatment-naive patients whose relapsing-remitting disease, either stable or active, fulfilled the revised McDonald criteria. Bulk CD8+ and CD4+ T cells were purified by magnetic negative isolation, whereas CD8+ TEMRA cells were enriched by FACS. Blood was collected in EDTA tubes and processed within 24 hours, with PBMCs isolated through density gradient centrifugation. PBMCs intended for TCR sequencing were cryopreserved in liquid nitrogen and were subsequently thawed in a 37 degrees C water bath. A purity of at least 90% was achieved for sorted or isolated CD4+, CD8+ and CD8+ TEMRA cells. Findings and caveats that apply to the study as a whole: The number of individuals in the TCR sequencing and HLA analysis was recognized as being relatively small.

On this clonotype itself: Its cognate antigen has yet to be identified. Base-call qualities are not available, and no considerably larger clone is one nucleotide away.

This clonotype originated in a human donor with multiple sclerosis. The material sequenced was CD4+ T cells from PBMCs.

DNA sequence: TGCAGTGCTAGAGAGCCAGGACAGGGGATAATCACTGAAGCTTTCTTT. It translates as CSAREPGQGIITEAFF. The chain is encoded by TRBV20-1 joined to TRBJ1-1; TRBD1 lines up with 9 middle nucleotides. Trimmed from V: 0 bases; trimmed from J: 4 bases; junction bases lacking a gene match: 9. The CDR3 runs 16 amino acids, cysteine and phenylalanine included. Only CDR3 DNA remains: 48 bases, in frame from the first base. CDR1 and CDR2 are drawn from the germline V gene (reference sequence): DFQATT, SNEGSKA.